Listed below are T cell receptor beta chains from one sample, sequenced in a study of OX40 agonist ivuxolimab in advanced cancers. TCRdb keeps only in-frame clones here, not all; method: immunoSEQ multiplex PCR. The sample includes 46,000 or so clones, 75% to 80% of them seen just once. Sample: CD4+ or CD8+ T cells sorted from blood, taken in a trial of the OX40 agonist ivuxolimab. Source of these receptors: an adult with an advanced solid tumor such as melanoma, head and neck, liver or kidney cancer. CDR3s include the opening cysteine and the closing phenylalanine or tryptophan. The D gene is left open where the match is weak. Clone size, where shown, is once, few, many, or a class for clones that have expanded.

DNA: TGCGCCAGCAGTCTAGCGGGAGACAATGAGCAGTTCTTC
CDR3: CASSLAGDNEQFF
D: TRBD2
size: .
J: TRBJ2-1
V: TRBV10-1

DNA: TGCGCCAGCCGGACAGGAGCCTTCTCCTACGAGCAGTACTTC
CDR3: CASRTGAFSYEQYF
D: TRBD1
size: .
J: TRBJ2-7
V: TRBV5-1

DNA: TGTGCCAGCTCACTTCGGACAGGGAGGGACACTGAAGCTTTCTTT
CDR3: CASSLRTGRDTEAFF
D: TRBD1
size: .
J: TRBJ1-1
V: TRBV18

DNA: TGTGCCAGCTCACCTAGAGGTTACGAGCAGTACTTC
CDR3: CASSPRGYEQYF
D: .
size: .
J: TRBJ2-7
V: TRBV18

DNA: TGCAGTGCTTACAGGGGCGAGACCCAGTACTTC
CDR3: CSAYRGETQYF
D: TRBD1
size: .
J: TRBJ2-5
V: TRBV20-1

DNA: TGTGCCAGCAGTGAAGGGACAGGGGCTGGGGAGACCCAGTACTTC
CDR3: CASSEGTGAGETQYF
D: TRBD1
size: .
J: TRBJ2-5
V: TRBV6-1

DNA: TGTGCCAGCAGTTTAGAGGGGCAGCCCCAGCATTTT
CDR3: CASSLEGQPQHF
D: .
size: .
J: TRBJ1-5
V: TRBV28

DNA: TGTGCCAGCTCACCACAGGGACTCGGCTCCTATAATTCACCCCTCCACTTT
CDR3: CASSPQGLGSYNSPLHF
D: .
size: .
J: TRBJ1-6
V: TRBV18

DNA: TGTGCCAGCAGCTTAACGGGTGCGGAAGAGACCCAGTACTTC
CDR3: CASSLTGAEETQYF
D: .
size: .
J: TRBJ2-5
V: TRBV7-9

DNA: TGCGCCAGCAGCTCACTGACAGGGACCCAAGAGACCCAGTACTTC
CDR3: CASSSLTGTQETQYF
D: TRBD1
size: few
J: TRBJ2-5
V: TRBV5-1

DNA: TGTGCCAGTAGTGGCCCGTATAATGAAAAACTGTTTTTT
CDR3: CASSGPYNEKLFF
D: .
size: few
J: TRBJ1-4
V: TRBV19

DNA: TGTGCCAGTAGTACCCGACATAGACCTAACTATGGCTACACCTTC
CDR3: CASSTRHRPNYGYTF
D: .
size: .
J: TRBJ1-2
V: TRBV19

DNA: TGCGCCAGCAGCCAAGGACGGCGGTTAACAGGAGCAAACACTGAAGCTTTCTTT
CDR3: CASSQGRRLTGANTEAFF
D: .
size: .
J: TRBJ1-1
V: TRBV4-1

DNA: TGTGCCAGCAGTCCCCGGGGGGGGGCCTATGAGCAGTTCTTC
CDR3: CASSPRGGAYEQFF
D: TRBD2
size: .
J: TRBJ2-1
V: TRBV27

DNA: TGTGCCAGCAGCTTACTCTCTGGGGCCAACGTCCTGACTTTC
CDR3: CASSLLSGANVLTF
D: .
size: .
J: TRBJ2-6
V: TRBV28

DNA: TGTGCCAGCAGTCGCACTAGCCTACACTCCTACGAGCAGTACTTC
CDR3: CASSRTSLHSYEQYF
D: .
size: .
J: TRBJ2-7
V: TRBV28

DNA: TGTGCCACCAGCAGTTACACCGGGGAGCTGTTTTTT
CDR3: CATSSYTGELFF
D: .
size: .
J: TRBJ2-2
V: TRBV15

DNA: TGTGCCAGCAGCTTGCTAAACTATGGCTACACCTTC
CDR3: CASSLLNYGYTF
D: .
size: .
J: TRBJ1-2
V: TRBV11-2

DNA: TGTGCCATCAGCCTCGGGCCGGATAGCAATCAGCCCCAGCATTTT
CDR3: CAISLGPDSNQPQHF
D: .
size: once
J: TRBJ1-5
V: TRBV10-3

DNA: TGTGCCAGCAGTTACTCGTTAAACGGGCCTATTTACGAGCAGTACTTC
CDR3: CASSYSLNGPIYEQYF
D: .
size: .
J: TRBJ2-7
V: TRBV6-5